This TCR beta chain emerged from a study of cytomegalovirus exposure and HLA in healthy donors. The PCR ran on 60 Vbeta and 13 Jbeta primers. The protocol was immunoSEQ multiplex PCR, while the TCRdb copy is restricted to in-frame clones and leaves out a portion. The repertoire table contains around 200,000 clones. The CDR3 is made up of 16 amino acids. Germline V gives CDR1 LGHNA, CDR2 YNFKEQ. The sequence was collected from a girl aged 2 to 9 in good health and CMV-seropositive. Sequencing used PBMCs. The chain recombines TRBV4-2 with TRBJ2-5; 10 positions match TRBD2. The J call may not be correct, given that the DNA end is closer to TRBJ2-7. The CDR3 bases are TGTGCCAGCAGCCGGGGGGGCGGAGCGGGAGGGTACGAGCAGTACTTC. Translated, it gives CASSRGGGAGGYEQYF.